This entry lists 16 T cell receptor beta chains sequenced from one sample in a study of T-cell reconstitution after alpha-beta-depleted transplantation in children. Unique molecular identifiers were incorporated when the TCRbeta library was constructed. Via MiXCR, TCRdb re-called the PCR reads, giving one row per CDR3 protein. In the table there are 190,000 or so distinct CDR3 sequences, roughly 15% of which are singletons. Sequencing used PBMCs from the stem cell graft donor, obtained from the stem cell graft. These receptors were collected from a human donor who donated a stem cell graft to a child with acute lymphoblastic leukemia.

This clonotype was seen many times. This chain joins TRBV20-1 and TRBJ1-5; D might be TRBD1 (6 bases). The CDR3 sequence is 13 residues long. Trimming stripped 6 bases from V and 9 bases from J, with 18 bases between. The germline V gene encodes CDR1 DFQATT and CDR2 SNEGSKA (reference sequence). The CDR3 nucleotides read TGCAGTGCAATCGAGGGGGGGGAATCGCCCCAGCATTTT. Translating it yields CSAIEGGESPQHF.

The chain has TRBV5-1 and TRBJ2-7; 8 bases fit TRBD2. The CDR3 contains 16 residues. The V segment lost 2 bases and the J segment 5 bases; nucleotides outside the gene matches: 12. CDR1 and CDR2 (germline): SGHRS, YFSETQ. CDR3 nucleotide sequence: TGCGCCAGCAGCTTCTCTTCGCAGCGGGAGCCCGACGAGCAGTACTTC. Protein: CASSFSSQREPDEQYF.

Ten or more counts support this clonotype. The rearrangement uses TRBV10-1 and TRBJ2-3; D not certain. Trimming took off 0 bases at V and 4 bases at J, with 5 bases between the two ends. From germline, CDR1 is WNHNN and CDR2 SYGVQD (reference sequence). There are 13 residues in the CDR3. The CDR3 nucleotides read TGCGCCAGCAGTGAGTCGATTTCAGATACGCAGTATTTT. It yields the protein CASSESISDTQYF.

This clonotype appeared many times. V usage is TRBV29-1 and J usage is TRBJ1-2; TRBD1 might be the D (5 bases). The V gene lost 1 base and the J gene lost 2 bases, with 8 bases spanning the gap. Germline CDR1 reads SQVTM; CDR2 reads ANQGSEA. The CDR3 spans 13 residues. In DNA form, the CDR3 reads TGCAGCGTTGAAGGGGGACGCAACTATGGCTACACCTTC. It codes for CSVEGGRNYGYTF.

The V and J genes are TRBV5-6 and TRBJ1-5; D ambiguous. V lost 2 bases to trimming and J lost 11 bases, with 20 bases between them. Germline V lookup: CDR1 SGHDT, CDR2 YYEEEE. CDR3 length: 15 residues. The CDR3 nucleotides are TGTGCCAGCAGCTTACCAACCAGGCGGAGGAGGTCCCAGCATTTT. It codes for CASSLPTRRRRSQHF.

The chain carries TRBV5-1 and TRBJ2-7; TRBD2 agrees at 8 bases. The CDR3 length is 15 residues. Losses at the gene ends were 4 bases for V and 5 bases for J; bases not matched to a gene: 11. Germline CDR1 is SGHRS and CDR2 is YFSETQ. The chain's CDR3 is CASSISGSGLNEQYF. CDR3 nucleotide sequence: TGCGCCAGCAGCATAAGCGGGAGTGGATTGAACGAGCAGTACTTC. Using reference TRBV5-1 and TRBJ2-7 for the parts outside the CDR3, the full variable domain is KAGVTQTPRYLIKTRGQQVTLSCSPISGHRSVSWYQQTPGQGLQFLFEYFSETQRNKGNFPGRFSGRQFSNSRSEMNVSTLELGDSALYLCASSISGSGLNEQYFGPGTRLTVT.

The table lists this clonotype with many counts. The rearrangement uses TRBV20-1 and TRBJ2-5; 8 nucleotides align to TRBD2. The CDR3 covers 17 residues. CDR1 is DFQATT, CDR2 SNEGSKA, per germline (reference sequence). Unmatched junction bases numbered 15, after V lost 1 base and J lost 5 bases. This CDR3 reads CSARGLTGTSGAETQYF. DNA of the CDR3: TGCAGTGCTAGAGGGCTCACCGGGACTAGTGGGGCGGAGACCCAGTACTTC.

This clonotype occurred many times. The chain couples TRBV5-1 to TRBJ1-1; the D is unclear. The V and J ends lost 0 bases and 6 bases respectively, with 12 bases between them. This CDR3 spans 14 amino acids. Germline values: CDR1 SGHRS, CDR2 YFSETQ. CDR3 loop: CASSLEAGTAEAFF. CDR3 bases: TGCGCCAGCAGCTTGGAAGCAGGTACCGCTGAAGCTTTCTTT.

The chain couples TRBV3-1 to TRBJ2-6; D call uncertain. CDR1 and CDR2 from the germline V gene are LGHDT and YNNKEL (reference sequence). V was pared by 1 base and J by 0 bases, with 7 bases between. CDR3 length: 16 residues. The CDR3 DNA reads as TGTGCCAGCAGCCAAGTTCGGGTCTCTGGGGCCAACGTCCTGACTTTC. Encoded protein: CASSQVRVSGANVLTF.

The chain recombines TRBV12-3 or TRBV12-4 with TRBJ2-6; a weak D match, TRBD1 (7 bases). The ends were cut back, 3 bases at V and 3 bases at J, with 18 bases in the middle. The CDR3 runs 18 residues. Here the CDR3 DNA reads TGTGCCAGCAGTTTTCAGGGGGAGGTTTACTTTGGGGCCAACGTCCTGACTTTC. It specifies CASSFQGEVYFGANVLTF.

This chain links TRBV12-3 or TRBV12-4 with TRBJ2-7; D may correspond to TRBD1 or TRBD2 (7 bases each). Trimming took off 5 bases at V and 2 bases at J, with 19 bases between the two ends. The CDR3 loop spans 16 amino acids. The CDR3 coding sequence is TGTGCCAGCAGTCATCCCCAGGGGGGGCCCCCCTACGAGCAGTACTTC. It translates to CASSHPQGGPPYEQYF.

On this clonotype: A much larger clone is a single base away; this may be a read error. V usage is TRBV5-1 and J usage is TRBJ2-1, with a tentative D call TRBD2 (6 bases). The CDR3 sequence is 15 residues long. Germline assignment: CDR1 SGHRS and CDR2 YFSETQ. The CDR3 loop is CASSYSSASYNKQFF. The DNA for the CDR3 is TGCGCCAGCAGCTATTCTAGCGCTTCCTACAATAAGCAGTTCTTC.

This clonotype occurred a few times. The gene calls are TRBV10-3 and TRBJ1-1, with a weak D call TRBD1 (6 bases). The germline V gene has CDR1 ENHRY and CDR2 SYGVKD. Trimming shortened V by 2 bases and J by 3 bases, and 10 bases separated the two germline ends. This CDR3 region has 14 residues. CDR3 sequence: CAISEGEGDTEAFF. CDR3 DNA: TGTGCCATCAGTGAGGGAGAGGGGGACACTGAAGCTTTCTTT.

V gene TRBV2 combines with J gene TRBJ1-2; weak D call: TRBD1 (6 bases). The CDR3 runs 14 residues. Germline CDR1 and CDR2: SNHLY and FYNNEI. V lost 5 bases and J 7 bases, leaving 17 bases between the germline ends. The CDR3 DNA sequence: TGTGCCAGCAGTTCCACAACTACAGGGTCTGGCTACACCTTC. Its translation is CASSSTTTGSGYTF.

This clonotype was counted between two and nine times. The chain combines TRBV20-1 with TRBJ2-2; possibly TRBD1 for D (6 bases). Germline V gene data show CDR1 as DFQATT and CDR2 as SNEGSKA (reference sequence). CDR3 size: 12 residues. V dropped 5 bases and J dropped 6 bases, with 10 bases sitting between them. Written as DNA, the CDR3 is TGCAGTGCTCAACAGGGTTCCGGGGAGCTGTTTTTT. The encoded protein is CSAQQGSGELFF.

Comments on this clonotype: This may come from a read error, since a much larger clone is one base off. The chain links TRBV12-3 or TRBV12-4 to TRBJ2-2; TRBD2 matches 15 bases. V lost 5 bases, J lost 4 bases, and 14 bases stayed unmatched. The CDR3 is made up of 20 amino acids. The CDR3 nucleotides read TGTGCCAGCAGTCCCTGCGGACTAGCGGGAGGGCCGGGGATCACCGGGGAGCTGTTTTTT. Translation: CASSPCGLAGGPGITGELFF.